This record concerns one T cell receptor beta chain sequence. These data come from a study of blood T cell repertoires in COVID-19. This CDR3 region has 12 residues. The ends were cut back, 6 bases at V and 2 bases at J, with 7 bases in the middle. Assay used: immunoSEQ multiplex PCR; TCRdb lists only in-frame clones, some missing. The sample records roughly 430,000 clones, 70% to 90% being singletons. The source is a woman between 18 and 29 years old who had been exposed to COVID-19. The chain combines TRBV12-3 or TRBV12-4 with TRBJ1-2; D remains ambiguous. The sample comprised PBMCs or T cells enriched from blood (not recorded which). In DNA, the CDR3 is TGTGCCAGCAGATCACGGAACTATGGCTACACCTTC. This translates into CASRSRNYGYTF.